This T cell receptor (beta chain) stems from a study of T cells in women clearing cervical HPV infection. The overall study: Women with histologically confirmed HPV16-related CIN3 or worse, 2 with invasive cancer, served as cases. Case blood drawn at lesion detection; control blood after infection cleared. Study results and caveats: TRBV6-7 abundance was lower in cases than controls (roughly 0.12% versus 0.15%). Richness differences could reflect unmeasured T-cell content per sample.

Profiling relied on immunoSEQ multiplex PCR, and the TCRdb table lists in-frame clones only, not all of them. Its listing shows roughly 49,000 clones. With respect to this clone: Its antigen is undetermined. Read sequence stops 3 residues before the CDR3 end, and the germline J gene provides the missing end.

The V gene's germline CDR1 is MDHEN and CDR2 SYDVKM. The CDR3 extends over 15 amino acids. V was cut by 5 bases and J by 8 bases, with 18 bases left in between. V is TRBV28 and J is TRBJ1-4; D unresolved. The clonotype was recovered from a woman between 18 and 70 years old with a cervical HPV16 infection that either progressed to CIN3+ or cleared (not recorded which). Sequencing used blood buffy coat. CDR3 DNA, as far as it was read: TGTGCCAGCAGTCCTTGGACGGGGAGTGTCGAAAAA. This translates into CASSPWTGSVEK. The CDR3 in its entirety is CASSPWTGSVEKLFF.